The 24 T cell receptor beta chains below all came from one sample that was sequenced in a study of OX40 agonist ivuxolimab in advanced cancers. Assay: immunoSEQ multiplex PCR; the TCRdb copy retains only in-frame clones and omits some. Altogether 25,000 to 35,000 clones are present, roughly 80% being singletons, with the ten largest covering about 27%. Material: CD4+ or CD8+ T cells sorted from blood, obtained in a trial of the OX40 agonist ivuxolimab. These receptors were collected from an adult with an advanced solid tumor such as melanoma, head and neck, liver or kidney cancer.

This chain connects TRBV7-3 to TRBJ2-1; TRBD2 matches at 14 bases. Trimming cost V 5 bases and J 7 bases; bases outside gene matches: 10. The germline gives CDR1 SGHTA, CDR2 FQGTGA. The CDR3 loop spans 17 amino acids. The chain's CDR3 is CASSMFVGTSGSNEQFF. CDR3 nucleotides: TGTGCCAGCAGCATGTTCGTAGGGACTAGCGGGAGTAATGAGCAGTTCTTC. The full variable domain, completed using reference TRBV7-3 and TRBJ2-1, is GAGVSQTPSNKVTEKGKYVELRCDPISGHTALYWYRQSLGQGPEFLIYFQGTGAADDSGLPNDRFFAVRPEGSVSTLKIQRTERGDSAVYLCASSMFVGTSGSNEQFFGPGTRLTVL.

The V and J genes are TRBV27 and TRBJ2-7, with 9 bases matching TRBD1. Germline CDR1 and CDR2: MNHEY and SMNVEV (reference sequence). Trimming removed 7 bases from V and 1 base from J; junction bases left unmatched: 11. The CDR3 sequence is 16 residues long. CDR3 sequence (DNA): TGTGCCAGCACCACCTCGACGGGACAGGGATCCTACGAGCAGTACTTC. This encodes CASTTSTGQGSYEQYF.

The V and J genes are TRBV9 and TRBJ2-7; perhaps TRBD2 as D (5 bases). CDR3 length: 13 amino acids. V lost 0 bases to trimming and J lost 3 bases, with 7 bases between them. Germline assignment: CDR1 SGDLS and CDR2 YYNGEE. The CDR3 coding sequence is TGTGCCAGCAGCGTAGGTACTAGCTACGAGCAGTACTTC. As protein: CASSVGTSYEQYF. Complete variable domain (other parts from reference TRBV9 and TRBJ2-7): DSGVTQTPKHLITATGQRVTLRCSPRSGDLSVYWYQQSLDQGLQFLIQYYNGEERAKGNILERFSAQQFPDLHSELNLSSLELGDSALYFCASSVGTSYEQYFGPGTRLTVT.

This chain joins TRBV5-1 and TRBJ2-1; D is perhaps TRBD2 (5 bases). The CDR3 runs to 17 residues. CDR1 and CDR2 (germline): SGHRS, YFSETQ. V lost 1 base and J lost 0, with 14 bases in between. CDR3 bases: TGCGCCAGCAGCTTGCTTCCTAACGGGAACTCCTACAATGAGCAGTTCTTC. It is translated as CASSLLPNGNSYNEQFF.

The genes are TRBV5-6 and TRBJ1-2; possible D gene TRBD1, 5 bases. V was shortened by 4 bases and J by 6 bases, with 13 bases between the two germline ends. There are 13 residues in the CDR3. Per germline, CDR1 SGHDT and CDR2 YYEEEE. The CDR3 DNA sequence: TGTGCCAGCAGCGAGGGGACCCTTGATGGCTACACCTTC. Its translation: CASSEGTLDGYTF.

This clone is a singleton in its sample. The J gene is TRBJ2-2, the V gene TRBV7-6, with 9 bases aligning to TRBD2. The trim removed 1 base at V and 0 bases at J, leaving 6 bases unmatched. The CDR3 covers 18 residues. Germline V gives CDR1 SGHVS, CDR2 FNYEAQ. This CDR3 is CASSLELAGPTNTGELFF. In nucleotides, the CDR3 is TGTGCCAGCAGCTTAGAGCTAGCGGGGCCTACGAACACCGGGGAGCTGTTTTTT.

This clone was seen a single time. This chain connects TRBV7-9 to TRBJ2-7; D unclear. The V and J ends lost 4 bases and 4 bases respectively, with 8 bases between them. This CDR3 region has 12 residues. The germline gives CDR1 SEHNR, CDR2 FQNEAQ (reference sequence). The CDR3 region has the DNA TGTGCCAGCAGCTCCCCTCGTTACGAGCAGTACTTC. Protein sequence: CASSSPRYEQYF.

This clone was recorded only once. V is TRBV27 and J is TRBJ2-3, with 9 bases identical to TRBD1. This CDR3 is 14 amino acids long. Per the germline V gene, CDR1 is MNHEY and CDR2 is SMNVEV (reference sequence). V shed 8 bases, J shed 3 bases, and the junction held 6 bases outside the gene matches. CDR3 sequence: CASGAGTGTDTQYF. The CDR3 DNA follows: TGTGCCAGCGGGGCGGGGACAGGGACAGATACGCAGTATTTT.

The count of this clone is one. J is TRBJ1-2 and V is TRBV6-5; D ambiguous. CDR1 is MNHEY, CDR2 SVGAGI, per germline. CDR3 length equals 14 residues. Trimming took off 6 bases at V and 4 bases at J, with 15 bases between the two ends. Here the CDR3 DNA reads TGTGCCAGCAGAGATCTCGATGACGGCTATGGCTACACCTTC. Its translation: CASRDLDDGYGYTF.

The chain has TRBV4-1 and TRBJ2-6, with D possibly matching TRBD1 (6 bases). With 2 bases removed from V and 1 base from J, the gap between germline ends came to 15 bases. This CDR3 comprises 18 residues. From germline, CDR1 is MGHRA and CDR2 YSYEKL. CDR3 nucleotides: TGCGCCAGCAGCCAAACGGACAGAAGTGGGTCTGGGGCCAACGTCCTGACTTTC. Its translation: CASSQTDRSGSGANVLTF.

This chain uses TRBV7-9 with TRBJ1-1; D unclear. This CDR3 has 13 residues. Germline lookup yields CDR1 SEHNR and CDR2 FQNEAQ (reference sequence). Trimming stripped 1 base from V and 1 base from J, with 4 bases between. CDR3 in amino acids: CASSLGQNTEAFF. The CDR3 region has the DNA TGTGCCAGCAGCTTAGGACAGAACACTGAAGCTTTCTTT. Variable domain in full (rest from reference TRBV7-9 and TRBJ1-1): DTGVSQNPRHKITKRGQNVTFRCDPISEHNRLYWYRQTLGQGPEFLTYFQNEAQLEKSRLLSDRFSAERPKGSFSTLEIQRTEQGDSAMYLCASSLGQNTEAFFGQGTRLTVV.

The chain links TRBV29-1 to TRBJ2-1, with D perhaps TRBD2 (5 bases). CDR3 length: 12 amino acids. With 2 bases removed from V and 5 bases from J, the gap between germline ends came to 7 bases. Germline V gene sequence: CDR1 SQVTM, CDR2 ANQGSEA. The CDR3 here is CSVEPADNEQFF. The CDR3 bases are TGCAGCGTTGAACCAGCGGACAATGAGCAGTTCTTC.

This chain connects TRBV2 to TRBJ2-3; D is undetermined. The V gene's germline CDR1 is SNHLY and CDR2 FYNNEI. The CDR3 length is 14 residues. Trimming cost V 1 base and J 1 base, with 6 bases left between them. CDR3 nucleotide sequence: TGTGCCAGCAGTGAAGGGGTTGGCACAGATACGCAGTATTTT. It codes for CASSEGVGTDTQYF.

The gene calls are TRBV29-1 and TRBJ1-2; D gene unclear. Trimming shortened V by 4 bases and J by 0 bases, and 18 bases separated the two germline ends. Germline loops: CDR1 SQVTM, CDR2 ANQGSEA. This CDR3 spans 16 amino acids. DNA for the CDR3: TGCAGCGTTGGATCAGAAGTGGGCAGAACTAACTATGGCTACACCTTC. It is translated as CSVGSEVGRTNYGYTF.

The V gene is TRBV7-2, the J gene TRBJ2-3; TRBD1 might be the D (6 bases). The germline V and J ends were trimmed by 4 bases and 2 bases, with 16 bases remaining between them. Germline V gives CDR1 SGHTA, CDR2 FQGNSA. CDR3 length: 16 residues. The CDR3 is CASSSEEGDFTDTQYF. CDR3 nucleotide sequence: TGTGCCAGCAGCTCTGAAGAGGGGGATTTCACAGATACGCAGTATTTT. Complete variable domain (other parts from reference TRBV7-2 and TRBJ2-3): GAGVSQSPSNKVTEKGKDVELRCDPISGHTALYWYRQSLGQGLEFLIYFQGNSAPDKSGLPSDRFSAERTGGSVSTLTIQRTQQEDSAVYLCASSSEEGDFTDTQYFGPGTRLTVL.

The chain employs TRBV19 and TRBJ2-1, with TRBD1 identical over 7 bases. V was clipped by 1 base and J by 5 bases; unmatched bases: 5. Germline V gene data show CDR1 as LNHDA and CDR2 as SQIVND (reference sequence). The CDR3 is 15 residues long. The chain's CDR3 is CASSIVQGENNEQFF. In nucleotides, the CDR3 is TGTGCCAGTAGTATAGTCCAGGGGGAGAACAATGAGCAGTTCTTC. Based on the CDR3 plus reference TRBV19 and TRBJ2-1, the full variable domain is DGGITQSPKYLFRKEGQNVTLSCEQNLNHDAMYWYRQDPGQGLRLIYYSQIVNDFQKGDIAEGYSVSREKKESFPLTVTSAQKNPTAFYLCASSIVQGENNEQFFGPGTRLTVL.

The rearrangement uses TRBV4-1 and TRBJ2-7; no clear D. The CDR3 contains 13 residues. Germline V gene sequence: CDR1 MGHRA, CDR2 YSYEKL. V gave up 1 base and J gave up 4 bases, with 8 bases separating them. The CDR3 DNA reads as TGCGCCAGCAGCCAAGGCCCGACATACGAGCAGTACTTC. Translating it yields CASSQGPTYEQYF.

This chain joins TRBV7-6 and TRBJ2-1; TRBD2 agrees at 9 bases. The CDR3 sequence is 18 residues long. Germline V gene lookup returns CDR1 SGHVS and CDR2 FNYEAQ. The V gene end was trimmed by 4 bases and the J gene end by 8 bases; junction bases not matched to a gene: 18. CDR3 loop: CASSSESGSSGSFHEQFF. CDR3 DNA: TGTGCCAGCAGCTCCGAGTCGGGAAGTAGCGGGAGTTTCCATGAGCAGTTCTTC.

The gene calls are TRBV9 and TRBJ2-2; the D is unclear. Trimming cost V 0 bases and J 2 bases, with 5 bases left between them. Germline V gene data show CDR1 as SGDLS and CDR2 as YYNGEE. This CDR3 comprises 14 residues. The CDR3 here is CASSVVDNTGELFF. CDR3 sequence (DNA): TGTGCCAGCAGCGTAGTCGATAACACCGGGGAGCTGTTTTTT.

The rearrangement uses TRBV27 and TRBJ1-1; TRBD1 matches 7 bases. After removal of 4 bases from V and 1 base from J, the junction contained 9 bases not matched to a gene. Germline V gene sequence: CDR1 MNHEY, CDR2 SMNVEV (reference sequence). This CDR3 is built from 16 residues. CDR3 sequence reads: CASSSMQGTENTEAFF. In nucleotides, the CDR3 is TGTGCCAGCAGTTCCATGCAGGGGACAGAGAACACTGAAGCTTTCTTT.

This clone was found once. The gene calls are TRBV27 and TRBJ2-7; tentatively, D is TRBD2 (6 bases). V shed 8 bases and J shed 3 bases, with 14 bases lying between them. The CDR3 has 13 amino acids. Germline CDR1 MNHEY, CDR2 SMNVEV (reference sequence). The CDR3 bases are TGTGCCAGCTCCCCCGGGGGAAGCTACGAGCAGTACTTC. Translation: CASSPGGSYEQYF.

V is TRBV5-5 and J is TRBJ2-1, with 10 bases lining up with TRBD1. Trimming removed 6 bases from V and 3 bases from J; junction bases left unmatched: 9. The CDR3 is 16 amino acids. Germline CDR1 reads SGHKS; CDR2 reads YYEKEE (reference sequence). The CDR3 DNA reads as TGTGCCAGCACCCAGAGACAGGGGGCGATCTACAATGAGCAGTTCTTC. Its translation: CASTQRQGAIYNEQFF.

This clone was counted a single time. The chain is built from TRBV7-6 and TRBJ2-3; maybe TRBD2 (5 bases). V was clipped by 3 bases and J by 6 bases, with 10 bases between them. CDR1 SGHVS and CDR2 FNYEAQ come from the germline V gene. This CDR3 has 13 residues. The CDR3 loop is CASSFLGSDTQYF. In nucleotides, the CDR3 is TGTGCCAGCAGCTTTTTAGGGAGCGATACGCAGTATTTT.

The V gene is TRBV5-1, the J gene TRBJ1-5; possibly TRBD1 for D (6 bases). The CDR3 runs 15 residues. Trimming stripped 2 bases from V and 0 bases from J, with 9 bases between. From germline, CDR1 is SGHRS and CDR2 YFSETQ. CDR3 region: CASSFTGSSNQPQHF. The CDR3 bases are TGCGCCAGCAGCTTTACAGGGTCTAGCAATCAGCCCCAGCATTTT.